This TCR beta chain appears in the sequencing data of a study of identical twins. Study results and caveats: Models underestimated how often monozygotic twins shared out-of-frame TCR alpha.

Via MiXCR, TCRdb re-called the 5' RACE reads, giving one row per CDR3 protein. The data hold roughly 350,000 distinct CDR3 sequences, with 10% to 15% observed a single time. Germline-derived CDR1 and CDR2 are MNHNS and SASEGT. V lost 5 bases and J lost 6; bases outside the gene matches: 19. This CDR3 spans 18 amino acids. This clonotype was counted a few times. Antigen specificity is unknown. A further study also used this sample, focusing on yellow fever vaccine responses in identical twins.

The specimen sequenced was CD8+ T cells sorted from blood. The receptor's source is a woman aged 18-29 years in good health. The V call is TRBV6-1, the J call TRBJ1-5, with 7 positions matching TRBD1. The CDR3 DNA follows: TGTGCCAGCAGTACCGTGGTTGGGTCCACCCAGGGGGGTCAGCCCCAGCATTTT. Translation gives CASSTVVGSTQGGQPQHF.